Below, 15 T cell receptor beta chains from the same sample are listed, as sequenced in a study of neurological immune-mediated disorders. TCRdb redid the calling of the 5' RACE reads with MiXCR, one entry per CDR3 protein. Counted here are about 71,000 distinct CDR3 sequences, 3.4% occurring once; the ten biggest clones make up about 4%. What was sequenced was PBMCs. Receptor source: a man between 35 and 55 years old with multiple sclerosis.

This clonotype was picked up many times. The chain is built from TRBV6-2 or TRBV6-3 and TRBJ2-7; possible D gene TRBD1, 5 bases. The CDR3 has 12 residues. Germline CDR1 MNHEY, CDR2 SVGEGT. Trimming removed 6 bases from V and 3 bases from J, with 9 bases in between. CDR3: CASSTTVYEQYF. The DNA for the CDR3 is TGTGCCAGCAGCACGACAGTCTACGAGCAGTACTTC.

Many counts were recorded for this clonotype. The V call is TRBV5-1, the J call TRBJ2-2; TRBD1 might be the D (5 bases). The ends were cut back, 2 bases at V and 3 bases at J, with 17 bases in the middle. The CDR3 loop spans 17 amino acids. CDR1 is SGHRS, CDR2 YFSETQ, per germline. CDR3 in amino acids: CASSFRRAFVDTGELFF. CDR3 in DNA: TGCGCCAGCAGCTTCCGCAGGGCCTTCGTCGACACCGGGGAGCTGTTTTTT.

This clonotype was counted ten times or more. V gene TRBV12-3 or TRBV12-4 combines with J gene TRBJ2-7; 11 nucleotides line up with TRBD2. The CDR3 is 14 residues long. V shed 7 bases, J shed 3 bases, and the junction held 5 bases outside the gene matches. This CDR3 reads CASILGTSGYEQYF. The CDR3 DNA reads TGTGCCAGCATCTTAGGGACTAGCGGCTACGAGCAGTACTTC.

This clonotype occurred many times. CDR3 in amino acids: CASTRVAGGQETQYF. DNA of the CDR3: TGCGCCAGCACCCGGGTAGCGGGGGGGCAAGAGACCCAGTACTTC. The rearrangement joins TRBV10-2 to TRBJ2-5, with 11 positions matching TRBD2. The CDR3 contains 15 residues. Unmatched junction bases numbered 6, after V lost 7 bases and J lost 2 bases. The germline gives CDR1 WSHSY, CDR2 SAAADI.

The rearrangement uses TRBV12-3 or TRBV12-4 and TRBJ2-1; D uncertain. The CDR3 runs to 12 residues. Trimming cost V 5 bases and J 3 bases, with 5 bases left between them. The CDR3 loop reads CASSAYYNEQFF. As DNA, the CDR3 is TGTGCCAGCAGTGCCTACTACAATGAGCAGTTCTTC.

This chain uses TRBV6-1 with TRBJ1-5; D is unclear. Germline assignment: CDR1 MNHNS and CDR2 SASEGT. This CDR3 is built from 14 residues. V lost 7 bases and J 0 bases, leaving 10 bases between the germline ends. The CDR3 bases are TGTGCCAGCATAGAGGGCTTTAGCAATCAGCCCCAGCATTTT. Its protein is CASIEGFSNQPQHF.

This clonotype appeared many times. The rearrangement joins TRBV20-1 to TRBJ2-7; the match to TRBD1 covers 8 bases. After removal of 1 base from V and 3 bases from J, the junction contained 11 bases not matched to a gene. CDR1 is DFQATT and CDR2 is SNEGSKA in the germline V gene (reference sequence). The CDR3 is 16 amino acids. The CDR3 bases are TGCAGTGCTAGAGGGGCACGGGCAGGGGGCTTCTACGAGCAGTACTTC. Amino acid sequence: CSARGARAGGFYEQYF.

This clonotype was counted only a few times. In nucleotides, the CDR3 is TGTGCCAACACCAAGGAGAGGCATGAGCAGTTCTTC. This encodes CANTKERHEQFF. J is TRBJ2-1 and V is TRBV12-3 or TRBV12-4; D is unclear. This CDR3 has 12 amino acids. Deletions cut 10 bases from V and 8 bases from J, with 15 bases between.

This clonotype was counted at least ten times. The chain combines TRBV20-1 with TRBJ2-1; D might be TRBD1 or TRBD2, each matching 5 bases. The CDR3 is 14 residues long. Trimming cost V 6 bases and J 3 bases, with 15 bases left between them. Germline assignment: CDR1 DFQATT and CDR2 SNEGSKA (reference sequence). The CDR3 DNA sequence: TGCAGTGCAGTCAGTGGGACCTTCTACAATGAGCAGTTCTTC. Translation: CSAVSGTFYNEQFF.

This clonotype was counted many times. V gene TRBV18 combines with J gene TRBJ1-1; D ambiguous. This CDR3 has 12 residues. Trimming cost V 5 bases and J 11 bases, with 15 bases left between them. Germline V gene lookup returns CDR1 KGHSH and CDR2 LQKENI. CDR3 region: CASSEPVSMAFF. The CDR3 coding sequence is TGTGCCAGCTCAGAGCCTGTGAGTATGGCTTTCTTT. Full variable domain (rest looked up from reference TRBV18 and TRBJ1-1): NAGVMQNPRHLVRRRGQEARLRCSPMKGHSHVYWYRQLPEEGLKFMVYLQKENIIDESGMPKERFSAEFPKEGPSILRIQQVVRGDSAAYFCASSEPVSMAFFGQGTRLTVV.

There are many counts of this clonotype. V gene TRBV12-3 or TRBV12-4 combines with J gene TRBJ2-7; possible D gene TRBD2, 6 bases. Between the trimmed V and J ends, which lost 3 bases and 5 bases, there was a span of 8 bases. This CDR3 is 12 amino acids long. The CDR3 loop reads CASSFSGDEQYF. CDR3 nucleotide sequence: TGTGCCAGCAGTTTTTCGGGGGACGAGCAGTACTTC.

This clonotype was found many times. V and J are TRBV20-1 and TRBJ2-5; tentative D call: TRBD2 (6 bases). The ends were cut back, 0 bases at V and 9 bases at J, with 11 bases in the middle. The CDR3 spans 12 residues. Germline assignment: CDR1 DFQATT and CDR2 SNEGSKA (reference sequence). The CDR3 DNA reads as TGCAGTGCTAGAGAGGTAGCGGATGCCCAGTACTTC. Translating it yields CSAREVADAQYF.

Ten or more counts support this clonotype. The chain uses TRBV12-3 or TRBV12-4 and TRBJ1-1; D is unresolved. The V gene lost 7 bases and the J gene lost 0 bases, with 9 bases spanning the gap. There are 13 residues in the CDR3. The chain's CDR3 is CASIWRVNTEAFF. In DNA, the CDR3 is TGTGCCAGCATCTGGAGGGTGAACACTGAAGCTTTCTTT.

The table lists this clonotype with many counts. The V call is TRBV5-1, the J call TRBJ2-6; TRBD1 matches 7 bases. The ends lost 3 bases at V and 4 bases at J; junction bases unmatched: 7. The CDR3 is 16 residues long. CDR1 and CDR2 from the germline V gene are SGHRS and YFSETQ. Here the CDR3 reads CASSSGQGQGANVLTF. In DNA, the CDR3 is TGCGCCAGCAGCTCGGGCCAGGGACAGGGGGCCAACGTCCTGACTTTC.

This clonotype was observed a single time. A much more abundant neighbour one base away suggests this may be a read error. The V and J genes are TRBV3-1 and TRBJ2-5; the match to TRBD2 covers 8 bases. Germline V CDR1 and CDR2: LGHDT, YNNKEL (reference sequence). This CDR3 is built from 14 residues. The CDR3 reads CASSFGGASETQHF. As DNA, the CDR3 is TGTGCCAGCAGTTTCGGGGGGGCCTCCGAGACCCAGCACTTC.